One and the same sample provided the 24 T cell receptor beta chains below, sequenced in a study of T cells after somatic rescue of genetic block (dated by TCRdb to the early 2020s). Libraries were made using the immunoSEQ multiplex PCR assay. This is the immuneACCESS table as TCRdb keeps it, with only in-frame sequences that have V and J called. A part of the clones is gone; compared with another copy, unresolved V genes explain less than half, and the rest is unexplained. This sample holds tens of thousands of clones; 80% to 90% were observed only once. About 1.5% of the sample is in the top ten clones. Sequencing was carried out using peripheral blood mononuclear cells (PBMCs). Receptor source: a woman between 18 and 29 years old.

J is TRBJ2-3 and V is TRBV28; tentatively, D is TRBD1 (5 bases). This CDR3 contains 13 residues. Germline V lookup: CDR1 MDHEN, CDR2 SYDVKM. V dropped 11 bases and J dropped 1 base, with 13 bases sitting between them. The CDR3 DNA sequence: TGTGCCTTATTGGGGCGAGGCACAGATACGCAGTATTTT. Its translation: CALLGRGTDTQYF.

This clone was seen ten or more times. This CDR3 is CASSDSEASGANVLTF. The CDR3, as DNA: TGTGCCAGCAGTGACTCGGAAGCCTCTGGGGCCAACGTCCTGACTTTC. The chain carries TRBV6-4 and TRBJ2-6, with no clear D. This CDR3 is 16 amino acids long. V was cut by 0 bases and J by 0 bases, with 6 bases left in between. Looked up from germline, CDR1 is MRHNA and CDR2 is SNTAGT.

The genes are TRBV29-1 and TRBJ2-3; D could derive from TRBD1 or TRBD2 (7 bases each). The CDR3 contains 14 residues. Germline CDR1 is SQVTM and CDR2 is ANQGSEA. Trimming removed 3 bases at V and 1 base at J, with 11 bases between. The CDR3 sequence: CSVDRGRGTDTQYF. CDR3 sequence (DNA): TGCAGCGTTGACAGGGGGAGGGGCACAGATACGCAGTATTTT.

The chain employs TRBV7-9 and TRBJ1-4; D might be TRBD1 (5 bases). The V gene lost 1 base and the J gene lost 4 bases, with 7 bases spanning the gap. This CDR3 has 14 amino acids. The germline V gene encodes CDR1 SEHNR and CDR2 FQNEAQ (reference sequence). For the CDR3, the DNA is TGTGCCAGCAGCTTAGGGCAGGGTAATGAAAAACTGTTTTTT. Protein product: CASSLGQGNEKLFF.

This chain links TRBV19 with TRBJ2-2; no firm D call. This CDR3 comprises 15 residues. CDR1 is LNHDA, CDR2 SQIVND, per germline (reference sequence). V was pared by 7 bases and J by 2 bases, with 14 bases between. The CDR3 DNA follows: TGTGCCAGTACCCCGGTCACGGCTAACACCGGGGAGCTGTTTTTT. Translation gives CASTPVTANTGELFF.

This chain joins TRBV12-5 and TRBJ1-1, with TRBD1 matching over 9 bases. CDR1 is LGHNT and CDR2 is FRNRAP in the germline V gene. The CDR3 is made up of 20 amino acids. Trimming removed 0 bases from V and 1 base from J; junction bases left unmatched: 15. The CDR3 loop reads CASGLVLWTGEEFRNTEAFF. The CDR3 DNA sequence: TGTGCTAGTGGTTTGGTACTCTGGACAGGGGAAGAATTTAGGAACACTGAAGCTTTCTTT.

The genes are TRBV5-1 and TRBJ2-4; 7 bases are a match to TRBD1. The V and J ends lost 0 bases and 1 base, in that order; junction bases with no gene match: 25. The germline V gene has CDR1 SGHRS and CDR2 YFSETQ. This CDR3 has 23 residues. This chain's CDR3 is CASSLENLPTAHRGPRAKNIQYF. The CDR3 DNA reads as TGCGCCAGCAGCTTGGAGAACCTGCCAACCGCCCACAGGGGTCCAAGGGCCAAAAACATTCAGTACTTC. The entire variable domain, with the rest obtained from reference TRBV5-1 and TRBJ2-4, is as follows: KAGVTQTPRYLIKTRGQQVTLSCSPISGHRSVSWYQQTPGQGLQFLFEYFSETQRNKGNFPGRFSGRQFSNSRSEMNVSTLELGDSALYLCASSLENLPTAHRGPRAKNIQYFGAGTRLSVL.

The rearrangement links TRBV11-2 to TRBJ2-1; D unresolved. In germline, CDR1 is SGHAT, CDR2 FQNNGV. With 6 bases removed from V and 8 bases from J, the gap between germline ends came to 14 bases. This CDR3 has 13 amino acids. This CDR3 is CASRGLGRDEQFF. The CDR3 DNA is TGTGCCAGCAGGGGCCTGGGTCGGGATGAGCAGTTCTTC.

V gene TRBV19 combines with J gene TRBJ1-6, with 8 bases fitting TRBD1. The V segment lost 10 bases and the J segment 5 bases; nucleotides outside the gene matches: 7. Germline V gives CDR1 LNHDA, CDR2 SQIVND (reference sequence). The CDR3 extends over 14 amino acids. The CDR3 nucleotides read TGTGCCACCAGGACAGGGCCGGATAATTCACCCCTCCACTTT. Protein product: CATRTGPDNSPLHF. Complete variable domain (other parts from reference TRBV19 and TRBJ1-6): DGGITQSPKYLFRKEGQNVTLSCEQNLNHDAMYWYRQDPGQGLRLIYYSQIVNDFQKGDIAEGYSVSREKKESFPLTVTSAQKNPTAFYLCATRTGPDNSPLHFGNGTRLTVT.

The chain employs TRBV5-1 and TRBJ2-7; TRBD1 matches 9 bases. The CDR3 is made up of 15 amino acids. J was trimmed by 2 bases and V by 7 bases; bases with no gene match: 10. The germline CDR1 and CDR2 sequences are SGHRS and YFSETQ. DNA of the CDR3: TGCGCCAGCGGATCCGGGACAGGGTCGGCCTACGAGCAGTACTTC. This gives the protein CASGSGTGSAYEQYF. The variable domain in full, with the rest retrieved from reference TRBV5-1 and TRBJ2-7, is KAGVTQTPRYLIKTRGQQVTLSCSPISGHRSVSWYQQTPGQGLQFLFEYFSETQRNKGNFPGRFSGRQFSNSRSEMNVSTLELGDSALYLCASGSGTGSAYEQYFGPGTRLTVT.

The chain carries TRBV7-9 and TRBJ2-5; 14 bases match TRBD2. The CDR3 is made up of 15 amino acids. The V gene end was trimmed by 5 bases and the J gene end by 4 bases; junction bases not matched to a gene: 3. Germline V lookup: CDR1 SEHNR, CDR2 FQNEAQ (reference sequence). The CDR3 here is CASSPGLAGGETQYF. In DNA form, the CDR3 reads TGTGCCAGCAGCCCCGGACTAGCGGGAGGAGAGACCCAGTACTTC.

The V gene is TRBV4-3, the J gene TRBJ1-1; no clear D. The ends were cut back, 0 bases at V and 5 bases at J, with 1 base in the middle. The CDR3 has 11 residues. CDR1 and CDR2 (germline): LGHNA, YSLEER. CDR3 region: CASSQETEAFF. The CDR3 nucleotides are TGCGCCAGCAGCCAAGAAACTGAAGCTTTCTTT.

The chain links TRBV28 to TRBJ1-2; D gene unclear. The CDR3 covers 13 residues. V lost 5 bases to trimming and J lost 8 bases, with 15 bases between them. The germline CDR1 and CDR2 sequences are MDHEN and SYDVKM. The CDR3: CASSPGPLMGYTF. CDR3 DNA sequence: TGTGCCAGCAGTCCCGGTCCCCTCATGGGCTACACCTTC.

In this sample, this clone turned up once. The V gene is TRBV5-1, the J gene TRBJ2-7; no definite D call. V was pared by 0 bases and J by 2 bases, with 9 bases between. The germline CDR1 and CDR2 sequences are SGHRS and YFSETQ. The CDR3 is 14 amino acids. As DNA, the CDR3 is TGCGCCAGCAGCTTGGAAGGCGCACCCTACGAGCAGTACTTC. The encoded protein is CASSLEGAPYEQYF.

The chain recombines TRBV7-8 with TRBJ1-2, with TRBD1 matching 9 bases. Looked up from germline, CDR1 is SGHVS and CDR2 is FQNEAQ. V lost 1 base to trimming and J lost 4 bases; unmatched junction nucleotides: 1. The CDR3 runs to 14 residues. The CDR3 loop is CASSLGDRAYGYTF. Written as DNA, the CDR3 is TGTGCCAGCAGCTTAGGGGACAGGGCCTATGGCTACACCTTC.

This chain uses TRBV27 with TRBJ1-4; D gene uncertain. Germline V CDR1 and CDR2: MNHEY, SMNVEV (reference sequence). V was clipped by 4 bases and J by 8 bases, with 5 bases between them. CDR3 length equals 11 residues. As DNA, the CDR3 is TGTGCCAGCAGTTCGTACGAAAAACTGTTTTTT. This sequence encodes CASSSYEKLFF.

The chain has TRBV25-1 and TRBJ2-1; TRBD1 agrees at 8 bases. Germline CDR1 and CDR2: MGHDK and SYGVNS. The CDR3 runs 18 residues. The V and J ends lost 6 bases and 5 bases, in that order; junction bases with no gene match: 18. The CDR3 nucleotides read TGTGCCAGCAGCGCCCCCGTTCCGGCCAGGGGGCGCCACAATGAGCAGTTCTTC. It yields the protein CASSAPVPARGRHNEQFF.

Here the CDR3 reads CASRVDSEKLFF. The DNA for the CDR3 is TGTGCCAGCAGAGTAGACAGCGAAAAACTGTTTTTT. The chain uses TRBV2 and TRBJ1-4; D possibly corresponds to TRBD1 (5 bases). This CDR3 spans 12 amino acids. Trimming took off 6 bases at V and 8 bases at J, with 10 bases between the two ends. CDR1 and CDR2 (germline): SNHLY, FYNNEI.

The chain employs TRBV28 and TRBJ2-3; possibly TRBD1 for D (5 bases). Trimming shortened V by 3 bases and J by 0 bases, and 10 bases separated the two germline ends. The CDR3 has 15 residues. CDR1 is MDHEN, CDR2 SYDVKM, per germline. The CDR3 region has the DNA TGTGCCAGCAGTTTTGGGGCAGCTAGCACAGATACGCAGTATTTT. Amino acid sequence: CASSFGAASTDTQYF.

The chain joins TRBV28 to TRBJ2-1; the match to TRBD2 covers 15 bases. V lost 3 bases and J lost 7; bases outside the gene matches: 19. The CDR3 consists of 21 residues. Looked up from germline, CDR1 is MDHEN and CDR2 is SYDVKM. Written as DNA, the CDR3 is TGTGCCAGCAGTTTGTTTGGTTTATCGCCTCGGACTAGCGGGAGGGTAAATGAGCAGTTCTTC. Its translation is CASSLFGLSPRTSGRVNEQFF.

V usage is TRBV7-3 and J usage is TRBJ2-3, with a weak D call TRBD2 (6 bases). V lost 2 bases to trimming and J lost 8 bases, with 17 bases between them. The CDR3 runs to 15 residues. Germline V gene lookup returns CDR1 SGHTA and CDR2 FQGTGA. CDR3 region: CASSLGGSNLATQYF. Written as DNA, the CDR3 is TGTGCCAGCAGCTTAGGGGGGAGTAATCTCGCTACGCAGTATTTT. The full variable domain, with the rest looked up from reference TRBV7-3 and TRBJ2-3, is GAGVSQTPSNKVTEKGKYVELRCDPISGHTALYWYRQSLGQGPEFLIYFQGTGAADDSGLPNDRFFAVRPEGSVSTLKIQRTERGDSAVYLCASSLGGSNLATQYFGPGTRLTVL.

The V and J genes are TRBV2 and TRBJ1-1; possible D gene TRBD1, 5 bases. Trimming shortened V by 6 bases and J by 1 base, and 12 bases separated the two germline ends. This CDR3 is built from 14 residues. In germline, CDR1 is SNHLY, CDR2 FYNNEI. The CDR3 is CASRTFTGNTEAFF. DNA of the CDR3: TGTGCCAGCAGAACCTTTACAGGGAACACTGAAGCTTTCTTT. The whole variable domain, remainder taken from reference TRBV2 and TRBJ1-1, is EPEVTQTPSHQVTQMGQEVILRCVPISNHLYFYWYRQILGQKVEFLVSFYNNEISEKSEIFDDQFSVERPDGSNFTLKIRSTKLEDSAMYFCASRTFTGNTEAFFGQGTRLTVV.

The chain is built from TRBV30 and TRBJ2-1, with 7 bases that match TRBD2. CDR3 length: 13 amino acids. CDR1 GTSNPN and CDR2 SVGIG come from the germline V gene (reference sequence). The V gene end was trimmed by 1 base and the J gene end by 10 bases; junction bases not matched to a gene: 7. CDR3 amino acids: CAWSGLAATEQFF. DNA for the CDR3: TGTGCCTGGAGTGGTCTAGCGGCCACAGAGCAGTTCTTC.

The V gene is TRBV6-6, the J gene TRBJ2-1, with 9 positions matching TRBD1. Germline V gene sequence: CDR1 MNHNY, CDR2 SVGAGI (reference sequence). Trimming at V came to 5 bases and at J to 1 base, leaving 0 bases not matched to a gene. The CDR3 is made up of 14 amino acids. The CDR3 DNA reads as TGTGCCAGCAGTGGGACAGGGTCCTACAATGAGCAGTTCTTC. This gives the protein CASSGTGSYNEQFF.